Included here is one T cell receptor (beta chain) sequence, with context. What it recognizes is unknown. This entry is derived from a study of OX40 agonist ivuxolimab in advanced cancers. Study-level results: Individuals who were partial responders at 0.1-3.0 mg/kg had clonal expansion that ranked among the lowest. Within 6 weeks, CD4+ and CD8+ blood T cells expanded clonally at 0.1 to 3.0 mg/kg.

Some clones are missing from TCRdb's copy, which holds only in-frame ones; the method was immunoSEQ multiplex PCR. Here the sample spans 45,000 to 60,000 clones, roughly 90% being singletons. Germline V gene sequence: CDR1 SNHLY, CDR2 FYNNEI. The CDR3 runs to 12 residues. Trimming cost V 4 bases and J 5 bases, with 9 bases left between them. J is TRBJ2-7 and V is TRBV2; unclear D gene. The source material was CD4+ or CD8+ T cells sorted from blood, sampled in a trial of the OX40 agonist ivuxolimab. This clonotype was sampled from an adult with an advanced solid tumor such as melanoma, head and neck, liver or kidney cancer. The CDR3 DNA reads as TGTGCCAGCAGTGTAGGCGGCGACGAGCAGTACTTC. It is translated as CASSVGGDEQYF.